What follows are 24 T cell receptor beta chains derived from one specimen sequenced in a study of neoadjuvant anti-PD-1 for oral cavity cancer. As for time point: after neoadjuvant nivolumab, at surgical resection. Method: immunoSEQ multiplex PCR; TCRdb's copy keeps in-frame clones and lacks some. The data hold roughly 14,000 clones, with about 75% observed a single time. The sequencing here drew on PBMCs, taken after nivolumab (anti-PD-1) treatment. These receptors came from a person aged 35-80 years with oral cavity squamous cell carcinoma.

The sample holds one count of this clone. CDR3 sequence (DNA): TGCGCCAGCAGCACGTTGACCCTAGGGCCCTACAATGAGCAGTTCTTC. This sequence encodes CASSTLTLGPYNEQFF. The chain joins TRBV5-1 to TRBJ2-1; D unresolved. CDR1 and CDR2 (germline): SGHRS, YFSETQ. The V and J ends lost 4 bases and 2 bases respectively, with 16 bases between them. This CDR3 is built from 16 residues.

The table lists this clone with a count of one. The chain carries TRBV9 and TRBJ1-1; D not resolved. The CDR3 is made up of 15 amino acids. V shed 4 bases and J shed 0 bases, with 13 bases lying between them. The germline gives CDR1 SGDLS, CDR2 YYNGEE. DNA of the CDR3: TGTGCCAGCAGCCCGGTGGATCGAGTGAACACTGAAGCTTTCTTT. Encoded protein: CASSPVDRVNTEAFF.

This clone has a handful of counts. This sequence joins TRBV12-5 and TRBJ1-2, with TRBD1 as a possible D gene (6 bases). Germline V CDR1 and CDR2: LGHNT, FRNRAP. The CDR3 spans 14 residues. V was shortened by 7 bases and J by 4 bases, with 16 bases between the two germline ends. In nucleotides, the CDR3 is TGTGCTAGTGTTGGGGACACTTGGGGCTATGGCTACACCTTC. Translation gives CASVGDTWGYGYTF.

This sequence joins TRBV6-1 and TRBJ1-4; no definite D call. The CDR3 is 14 residues long. Germline CDR1 and CDR2: MNHNS and SASEGT. Trimming removed 9 bases from V and 0 bases from J, with 11 bases in between. The CDR3 nucleotides read TGTGCCAGTCTCGGGCCTGCAACTAATGAAAAACTGTTTTTT. Its protein product is CASLGPATNEKLFF.

This chain uses TRBV4-1 with TRBJ2-1; 8 positions match TRBD1. The CDR3 sequence is 12 residues long. With 4 bases clipped from V and 15 bases from J, the junction kept 8 bases outside the gene matches. The germline V gene encodes CDR1 MGHRA and CDR2 YSYEKL. For the CDR3, the DNA is TGCGCCAGCAGCCGGCCAGGGGGCAAACCGTTCTTC. This sequence encodes CASSRPGGKPFF.

This chain joins TRBV5-1 and TRBJ1-2; D is perhaps TRBD1 (5 bases). CDR3 length: 13 amino acids. V was shortened by 2 bases and J by 8 bases, with 13 bases between the two germline ends. From germline, CDR1 is SGHRS and CDR2 YFSETQ. CDR3 sequence reads: CASSLAGMSGYTF. DNA for the CDR3: TGCGCCAGCAGCTTAGCAGGGATGAGCGGCTACACCTTC. The whole variable domain, remainder taken from reference TRBV5-1 and TRBJ1-2, is KAGVTQTPRYLIKTRGQQVTLSCSPISGHRSVSWYQQTPGQGLQFLFEYFSETQRNKGNFPGRFSGRQFSNSRSEMNVSTLELGDSALYLCASSLAGMSGYTFGSGTRLTVV.

The gene calls are TRBV5-6 and TRBJ1-5; 9 bases map to TRBD1. Germline CDR1 reads SGHDT; CDR2 reads YYEEEE. The CDR3 is 15 residues long. After removal of 4 bases from V and 4 bases from J, the junction contained 6 bases not matched to a gene. This CDR3 is CASSVRDRANQPQHF. DNA for the CDR3: TGTGCCAGCAGCGTACGGGACAGGGCGAATCAGCCCCAGCATTTT.

The rearrangement links TRBV9 to TRBJ1-2; TRBD1 matches 7 bases. The CDR3 is 18 residues long. V shed 0 bases, J shed 0 bases, and the junction held 11 bases outside the gene matches. The germline gives CDR1 SGDLS, CDR2 YYNGEE. CDR3 in DNA: TGTGCCAGCAGCGTAGGTTGGTTGAGGACAGGCGCTAACTATGGCTACACCTTC. Its translation: CASSVGWLRTGANYGYTF.

V usage is TRBV4-1 and J usage is TRBJ2-3; 9 nucleotides agree with TRBD2. The CDR3 is made up of 16 amino acids. V shed 4 bases and J 4 bases; nucleotides not matched to a gene: 9. Germline loops: CDR1 MGHRA, CDR2 YSYEKL. Written as DNA, the CDR3 is TGCGCCAGCAGCCCGGAGCGGGGGGTTGGGTCAGATACGCAGTATTTT. Its translation: CASSPERGVGSDTQYF.

This clone was recorded a few times. The chain couples TRBV29-1 to TRBJ1-1, with no clear D. The CDR3 length is 11 residues. V shed 4 bases and J shed 5 bases, with 8 bases lying between them. Per the germline V gene, CDR1 is SQVTM and CDR2 is ANQGSEA. The CDR3: CSVVAGTEAFF. CDR3 coding DNA: TGCAGCGTTGTGGCAGGAACTGAAGCTTTCTTT.

This chain joins TRBV6-1 and TRBJ1-1, with D possibly matching TRBD1 (6 bases). Germline V gene lookup returns CDR1 MNHNS and CDR2 SASEGT. The V gene lost 5 bases and the J gene lost 7 bases, with 11 bases spanning the gap. The CDR3 runs to 12 residues. CDR3 bases: TGTGCCAGCAGTTTAATGGACAGTGAAGCTTTCTTT. Translated: CASSLMDSEAFF.

The chain links TRBV7-8 to TRBJ1-1; D unclear. The V gene's germline CDR1 is SGHVS and CDR2 FQNEAQ. V was shortened by 5 bases and J by 2 bases, with 9 bases between the two germline ends. The CDR3 runs 13 residues. This CDR3 is CASSPRFNTEAFF. The CDR3 nucleotides are TGTGCCAGCAGCCCACGCTTTAACACTGAAGCTTTCTTT.

The chain recombines TRBV5-1 with TRBJ2-3; D is ambiguous. Germline V gene data show CDR1 as SGHRS and CDR2 as YFSETQ. With 4 bases removed from V and 2 bases from J, the gap between germline ends came to 8 bases. The CDR3 runs to 13 residues. The CDR3 region has the DNA TGCGCCAGCAGCCGGACGCACACAGATACGCAGTATTTT. It specifies CASSRTHTDTQYF.

This chain links TRBV30 with TRBJ1-1; weak D call: TRBD1 (5 bases). With 3 bases removed from V and 3 bases from J, the gap between germline ends came to 14 bases. There are 14 residues in the CDR3. Germline assignment: CDR1 GTSNPN and CDR2 SVGIG (reference sequence). Here the CDR3 reads CAWRSPWGDTEAFF. The CDR3 nucleotides are TGTGCCTGGAGAAGCCCTTGGGGGGACACTGAAGCTTTCTTT.

The chain has TRBV7-3 and TRBJ1-1, with a possible D match to TRBD1 (6 bases). The germline V gene encodes CDR1 SGHTA and CDR2 FQGTGA. The CDR3 is made up of 18 amino acids. With 5 bases removed from V and 6 bases from J, the gap between germline ends came to 28 bases. As DNA, the CDR3 is TGTGCCAGCAGCCCCGGACGGGGGCGGAGGTCTTTAAGCTCTGAAGCTTTCTTT. Translated: CASSPGRGRRSLSSEAFF.

The chain carries TRBV19 and TRBJ1-1; 9 bases fit TRBD1. V lost 6 bases and J lost 2; bases outside the gene matches: 7. This CDR3 spans 15 amino acids. The germline V gene has CDR1 LNHDA and CDR2 SQIVND (reference sequence). As DNA, the CDR3 is TGTGCCAGTAGATCGTCACAGGGGGCCAACACTGAAGCTTTCTTT. It specifies CASRSSQGANTEAFF. Supplemented by reference TRBV19 and TRBJ1-1, the full variable domain reads DGGITQSPKYLFRKEGQNVTLSCEQNLNHDAMYWYRQDPGQGLRLIYYSQIVNDFQKGDIAEGYSVSREKKESFPLTVTSAQKNPTAFYLCASRSSQGANTEAFFGQGTRLTVV.

This chain uses TRBV6-1 with TRBJ2-7; 7 nucleotides align to TRBD1. J lost 3 bases, V lost 5 bases, and 4 bases had no gene match. Germline V gives CDR1 MNHNS, CDR2 SASEGT. This CDR3 is built from 13 residues. The CDR3 DNA reads as TGTGCCAGCAGTAGGGACAGCCTCTACGAGCAGTACTTC. Translation: CASSRDSLYEQYF.

This clone was seen just once. The chain recombines TRBV6-1 with TRBJ2-7, with 7 bases fitting TRBD1. J gave up 7 bases and V 10 bases, and 16 bases lay outside the gene matches. The CDR3 runs to 14 residues. The germline gives CDR1 MNHNS, CDR2 SASEGT. CDR3 region: CATEQATGVREQYF. DNA of the CDR3: TGTGCCACCGAACAAGCCACAGGGGTGCGGGAGCAGTACTTC.

The gene calls are TRBV15 and TRBJ1-1; D remains ambiguous. The CDR3 extends over 13 amino acids. Trimming shortened V by 0 bases and J by 2 bases, and 4 bases separated the two germline ends. Germline V gene lookup returns CDR1 LNHNV and CDR2 YYDKDF (reference sequence). CDR3 sequence: CATSRDHNTEAFF. The CDR3, as DNA: TGTGCCACCAGCAGAGACCATAACACTGAAGCTTTCTTT. Variable domain in full (rest from reference TRBV15 and TRBJ1-1): DAMVIQNPRYQVTQFGKPVTLSCSQTLNHNVMYWYQQKSSQAPKLLFHYYDKDFNNEADTPDNFQSRRPNTSFCFLDIRSPGLGDTAMYLCATSRDHNTEAFFGQGTRLTVV.

CDR3 sequence: CASSLGGGSTDTQYF. CDR3 nucleotide sequence: TGCGCCAGCAGCTTGGGTGGCGGGAGCACAGATACGCAGTATTTT. V is TRBV5-1 and J is TRBJ2-3; possibly TRBD2 for D (5 bases). Per the germline V gene, CDR1 is SGHRS and CDR2 is YFSETQ. Trimming left V 0 bases short and J 0 bases short, with 8 bases between. CDR3 length: 15 amino acids. The full variable domain, its missing parts supplied by reference TRBV5-1 and TRBJ2-3, is KAGVTQTPRYLIKTRGQQVTLSCSPISGHRSVSWYQQTPGQGLQFLFEYFSETQRNKGNFPGRFSGRQFSNSRSEMNVSTLELGDSALYLCASSLGGGSTDTQYFGPGTRLTVL.

V usage is TRBV7-2 and J usage is TRBJ2-7; D is unresolved. Germline lookup yields CDR1 SGHTA and CDR2 FQGNSA. Trimming stripped 1 base from V and 1 base from J, with 8 bases between. The CDR3 consists of 14 residues. The CDR3 is CASSLGGRSYEQYF. The CDR3 DNA reads as TGTGCCAGCAGCTTAGGAGGCAGATCCTACGAGCAGTACTTC.

The chain couples TRBV28 to TRBJ1-1, with D possibly being TRBD1 (6 bases). V lost 5 bases and J 12 bases, leaving 16 bases between the germline ends. CDR3 length: 12 amino acids. Germline V gene sequence: CDR1 MDHEN, CDR2 SYDVKM. This CDR3 is CASSQGRGQTFF. The CDR3 nucleotides read TGTGCCAGCAGTCAGGGGAGAGGACAAACTTTCTTT.

The table lists this clone with a few counts. This sequence joins TRBV27 and TRBJ2-7; D is perhaps TRBD1 or TRBD2 (6 bases each). Germline V CDR1 and CDR2: MNHEY, SMNVEV (reference sequence). The CDR3 runs to 14 residues. The V and J ends lost 5 bases and 3 bases respectively, with 14 bases between them. The CDR3 nucleotides read TGTGCCAGCAGTGACTGGGCGGGACACTACGAGCAGTACTTC. This encodes CASSDWAGHYEQYF.

The V gene is TRBV30, the J gene TRBJ2-4; TRBD1 matches at 9 bases. Germline V CDR1 and CDR2: GTSNPN, SVGIG (reference sequence). V gave up 5 bases and J gave up 6 bases; unmatched junction bases: 5. The CDR3 spans 13 residues. The CDR3 nucleotides read TGTGCCTGGGCCCGGGGACAGGGAAACATTCAGTACTTC. Protein product: CAWARGQGNIQYF.